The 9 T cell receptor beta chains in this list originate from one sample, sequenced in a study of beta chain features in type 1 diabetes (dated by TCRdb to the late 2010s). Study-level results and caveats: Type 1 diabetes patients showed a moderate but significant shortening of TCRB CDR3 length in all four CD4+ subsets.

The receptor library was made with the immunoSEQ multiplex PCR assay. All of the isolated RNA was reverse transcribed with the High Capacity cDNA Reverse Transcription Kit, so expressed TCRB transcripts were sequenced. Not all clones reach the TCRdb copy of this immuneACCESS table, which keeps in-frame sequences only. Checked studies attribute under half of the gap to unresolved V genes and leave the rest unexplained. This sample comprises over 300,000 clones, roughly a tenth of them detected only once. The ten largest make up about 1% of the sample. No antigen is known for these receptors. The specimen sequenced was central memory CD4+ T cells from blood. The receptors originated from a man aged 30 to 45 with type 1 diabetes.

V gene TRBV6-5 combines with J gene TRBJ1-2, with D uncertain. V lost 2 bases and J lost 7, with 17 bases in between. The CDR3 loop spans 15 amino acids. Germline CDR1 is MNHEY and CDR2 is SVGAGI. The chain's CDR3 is CASSYDGEASRGYTF. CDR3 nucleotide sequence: TGTGCCAGCAGTTACGACGGGGAAGCCAGTCGTGGCTACACCTTC.

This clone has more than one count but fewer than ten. This CDR3 is CASSSVDRGPPLHF. For the CDR3, the DNA is TGTGCCAGCAGCTCCGTGGACAGGGGACCACCCCTCCACTTT. The J gene is TRBJ1-6, the V gene TRBV7-2; 9 positions match TRBD1. This CDR3 contains 14 residues. Germline CDR1 reads SGHTA; CDR2 reads FQGNSA. V lost 4 bases to trimming and J lost 11 bases; unmatched junction nucleotides: 6.

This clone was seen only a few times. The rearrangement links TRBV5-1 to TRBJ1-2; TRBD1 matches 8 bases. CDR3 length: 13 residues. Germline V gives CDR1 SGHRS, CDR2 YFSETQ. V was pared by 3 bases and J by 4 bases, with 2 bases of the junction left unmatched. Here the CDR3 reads CASSSGQGYGYTF. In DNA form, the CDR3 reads TGCGCCAGCAGCTCCGGACAGGGCTATGGCTACACCTTC. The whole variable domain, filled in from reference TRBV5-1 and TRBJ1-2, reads KAGVTQTPRYLIKTRGQQVTLSCSPISGHRSVSWYQQTPGQGLQFLFEYFSETQRNKGNFPGRFSGRQFSNSRSEMNVSTLELGDSALYLCASSSGQGYGYTFGSGTRLTVV.

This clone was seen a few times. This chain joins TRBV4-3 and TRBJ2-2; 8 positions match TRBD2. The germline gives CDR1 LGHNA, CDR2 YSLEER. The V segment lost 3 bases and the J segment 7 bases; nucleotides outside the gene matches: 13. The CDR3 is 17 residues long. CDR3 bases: TGCGCCAGCAGCCACGAGGTCCCGGGGGGGCAGGGCGGGGAGCTGTTTTTT. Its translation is CASSHEVPGGQGGELFF.

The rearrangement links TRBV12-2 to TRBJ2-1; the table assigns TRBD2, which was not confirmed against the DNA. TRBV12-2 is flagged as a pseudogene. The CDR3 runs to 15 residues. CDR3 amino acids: CASRLEACTGNEQFF. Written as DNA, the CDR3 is TGTGCAAGTCGCTTAGAGGCCTGCACGGGGAATGAGCAGTTCTTC.

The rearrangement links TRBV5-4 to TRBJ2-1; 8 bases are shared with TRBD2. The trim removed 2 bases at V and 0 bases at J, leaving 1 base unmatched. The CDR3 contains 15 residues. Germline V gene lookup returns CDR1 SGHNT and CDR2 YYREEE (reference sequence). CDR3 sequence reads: CASSLAGVSYNEQFF. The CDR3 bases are TGTGCCAGCAGCTTAGCGGGAGTCTCCTACAATGAGCAGTTCTTC.

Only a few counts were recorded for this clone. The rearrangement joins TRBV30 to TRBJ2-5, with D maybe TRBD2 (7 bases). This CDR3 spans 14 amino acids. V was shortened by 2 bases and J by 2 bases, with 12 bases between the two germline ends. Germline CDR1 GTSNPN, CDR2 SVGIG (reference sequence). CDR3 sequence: CAWSPGGLQETQYF. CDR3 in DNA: TGTGCCTGGAGTCCGGGGGGCTTGCAAGAGACCCAGTACTTC.

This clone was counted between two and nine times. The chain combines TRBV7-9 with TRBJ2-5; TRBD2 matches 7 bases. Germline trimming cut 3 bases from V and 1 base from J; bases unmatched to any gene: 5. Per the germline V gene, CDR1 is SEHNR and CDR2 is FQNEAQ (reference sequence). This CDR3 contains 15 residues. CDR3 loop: CASSFERGGQETQYF. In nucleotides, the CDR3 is TGTGCCAGCAGCTTCGAGCGGGGTGGCCAAGAGACCCAGTACTTC.

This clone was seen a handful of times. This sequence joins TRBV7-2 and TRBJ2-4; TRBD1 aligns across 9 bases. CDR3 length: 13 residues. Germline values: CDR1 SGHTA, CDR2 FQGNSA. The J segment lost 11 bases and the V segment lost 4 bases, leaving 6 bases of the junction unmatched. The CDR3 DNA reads TGTGCCAGCAGCTCGGGACAGGGCGAGGTTCAGTACTTC. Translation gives CASSSGQGEVQYF.